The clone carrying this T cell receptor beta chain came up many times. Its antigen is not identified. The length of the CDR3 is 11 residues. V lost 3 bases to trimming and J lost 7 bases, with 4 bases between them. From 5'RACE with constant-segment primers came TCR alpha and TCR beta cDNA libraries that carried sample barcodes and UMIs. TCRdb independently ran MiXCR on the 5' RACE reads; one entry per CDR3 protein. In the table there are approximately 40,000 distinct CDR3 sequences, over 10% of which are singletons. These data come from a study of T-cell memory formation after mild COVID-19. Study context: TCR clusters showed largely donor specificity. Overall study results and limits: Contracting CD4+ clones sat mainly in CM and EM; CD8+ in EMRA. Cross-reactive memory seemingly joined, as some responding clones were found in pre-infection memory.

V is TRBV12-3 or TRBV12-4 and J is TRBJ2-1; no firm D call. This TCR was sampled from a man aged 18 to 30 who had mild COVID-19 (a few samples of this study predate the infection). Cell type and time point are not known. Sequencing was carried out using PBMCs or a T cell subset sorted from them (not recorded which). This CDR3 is CASSFTNEQFF. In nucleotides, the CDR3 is TGTGCCAGCAGTTTTACAAATGAGCAGTTCTTC.